This T cell receptor (beta chain) came from a study of T cell repertoires in cytomegalovirus infection. Study overall: The public TCR beta signatures pointed to both CMV infection and matching HLA type.

The germline V gene encodes CDR1 SGHTA and CDR2 FQGNSA. This CDR3 region has 15 residues. J was trimmed by 5 bases and V by 4 bases; bases with no gene match: 8. Study-wide results and limits: It was HLA-C-restricted CMV-specific TCR beta clonotypes that dominated the response ex vivo. There were carriers of CMV plus the relevant HLA, and cumulative public TCR beta family frequency identified them.

MiXCR, applied by TCRdb to the reads, yields one record per CDR3 protein. The table has around 740,000 distinct CDR3 sequences, approximately 40% seen once; the top ten hold roughly 2.9%. This clonotype was recorded at least ten times. Its matching antigen is unknown. The sample was PBMCs. This TCR was recovered from a human donor in good health (CMV status not recorded). Some clones in this sample may be carry-over from other donors' samples. This rearrangement joins TRBV7-2 to TRBJ2-3, with 8 nucleotides matching TRBD2. This CDR3 reads CASSSGGLVQDTQYF. The CDR3 DNA reads as TGTGCCAGCAGCTCGGGGGGACTAGTCCAAGATACGCAGTATTTT.